This TCR beta chain derives from a study of blood T cell repertoires in COVID-19. The protocol was immunoSEQ multiplex PCR, while the TCRdb copy is restricted to in-frame clones and leaves out a portion. Of roughly 32,000 clones in the sample, roughly nine tenths were seen once. This sequence originates from a human donor with active COVID-19. The donor label of this sample is uncertain. The sequenced sample consisted of peripheral blood.

CDR3 protein: CASSTTGAGSPLHF. The CDR3 coding sequence is TGTGCCAGCAGTACGACAGGGGCGGGTTCACCCCTCCACTTT. The chain uses TRBV27 and TRBJ1-6; 8 bases agree with TRBD1. In germline, CDR1 is MNHEY, CDR2 SMNVEV (reference sequence). The CDR3 extends over 14 amino acids. V lost 5 bases, J lost 9 bases, and 6 bases stayed unmatched.